This T cell receptor (beta chain) comes out of a study of human T cells and chemical hapten exposure. TCRdb analysed the RACE reads with MiXCR anew, one entry per CDR3 protein. Of under 45,000 distinct CDR3 sequences in the sample, approximately 10% are singletons; the top ten hold approximately 5.9%. Specified time point: pre-sensitization, week 0. Documented treatment: therapeutic diphenylcyclopropenone sensitization with weekly scalp DPC. Extraction yielded total RNA from whole blood (unfractionated). Only a few counts were recorded for this clonotype. Antigen: not known. Between the trimmed V and J ends, which lost 1 base and 1 base, there was a span of 8 bases. Germline V gives CDR1 LNHDA, CDR2 SQIVND (reference sequence). The CDR3 loop spans 15 amino acids. Notes on the study in general: Alopecia affecting every donor means their immune response may not match healthy people's. DPC sensitization left the count of TCRs above 1 in 1000 unchanged.

This clonotype was sampled from a young man with alopecia areata. Some clones in this sample may be carry-over from other donors' samples. The specimen comprised whole blood, sampled in connection with sensitization to the hapten diphenylcyclopropenone (DPC). The chain has TRBV19 and TRBJ2-1, with a possible D match to TRBD2 (6 bases). CDR3 residues: CASSIGGVSYNEQFF. In nucleotides, the CDR3 is TGTGCCAGTAGTATAGGGGGGGTGTCCTACAATGAGCAGTTCTTC.